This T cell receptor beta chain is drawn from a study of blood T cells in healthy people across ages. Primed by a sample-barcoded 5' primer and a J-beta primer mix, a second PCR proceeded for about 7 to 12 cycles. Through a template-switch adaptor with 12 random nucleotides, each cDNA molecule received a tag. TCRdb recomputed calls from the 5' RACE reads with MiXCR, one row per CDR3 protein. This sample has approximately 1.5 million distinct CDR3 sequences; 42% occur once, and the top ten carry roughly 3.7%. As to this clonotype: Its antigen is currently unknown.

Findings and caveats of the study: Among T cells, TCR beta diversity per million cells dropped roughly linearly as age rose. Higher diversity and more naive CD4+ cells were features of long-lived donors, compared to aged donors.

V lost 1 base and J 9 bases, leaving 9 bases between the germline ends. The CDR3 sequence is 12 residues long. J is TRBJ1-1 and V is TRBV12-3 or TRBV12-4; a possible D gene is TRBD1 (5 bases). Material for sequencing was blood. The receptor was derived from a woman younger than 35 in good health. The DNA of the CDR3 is TGTGCCAGCAGTTTAGAGGGGAGTCAAGCTTTCTTT. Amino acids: CASSLEGSQAFF.